The text below deals with one T cell receptor beta chain. The antigen is undetermined. This entry comes from a study of shared clonotypes between healthy human individuals. Overall study results and limits: About 5% of naive CD4 clonotypes were common to a handful of donors.

Only in-frame clones appear in the TCRdb table, and some are missing; sequencing was by immunoSEQ multiplex PCR. Altogether some 2.1 million clones are present, over 85% being singletons, with the ten largest covering 0.9% to 1.3%. CD8 cells classed as naive were CD45RO-negative and positively selected for CCR7, excluding terminally differentiated effector memory CD45RA+ cells. CDR1 and CDR2 (germline): MNHNS, SASEGT. V shed 2 bases and J shed 0 bases, with 7 bases lying between them. The CDR3 has 15 residues. Source material: naive CD8+ T cells sorted from blood. The chain combines TRBV6-1 with TRBJ2-2; D unresolved. This clonotype was obtained from a man younger than 30 in good health. The CDR3 is CASSEHGSNTGELFF. Here the CDR3 DNA reads TGTGCCAGCAGTGAACACGGATCGAACACCGGGGAGCTGTTTTTT.